This entry features one T cell receptor (beta chain) sequence. These data come from a study of CD8+CD57+ T cells in acquired aplastic anemia. It was genomic DNA that served as the template for profiling TCR beta VDJ and CDR3. Each CDR3 protein gets one entry after TCRdb re-called the reads with MiXCR. The sample comprises 210,000 or so distinct CDR3 sequences, almost 50% of which are singletons, and around 20% rests with the top ten. Previously, flow cytometry had revealed CD8+CD57+ cell expansion in the patients chosen for sequencing. Germline V lookup: CDR1 SGHAT, CDR2 FQNNGV. The CDR3 is 15 amino acids. V lost 4 bases and J 2 bases, leaving 13 bases between the germline ends.

V usage is TRBV11-2 and J usage is TRBJ2-3; the D gene is possibly TRBD2 (5 bases). This clonotype originated in a human donor with aplastic anemia. The sample was sorted CD4+, CD8+, or CD8+CD57+ T cells (not recorded which) from PBMCs. The CDR3 DNA is TGTGCCAGCAGCTCGAGGGCCCAGGCCACAGATACGCAGTATTTT. This sequence encodes CASSSRAQATDTQYF.